These 17 T cell receptor beta chains came from one sample sequenced in a study of cytomegalovirus exposure and HLA in healthy donors. Primers: 60 Vbeta forward and 13 Jbeta reverse. Repertoires were generated with immunoSEQ multiplex PCR, while TCRdb's copy carries only in-frame clones and drops some. This table holds 85,000 to 100,000 clones, roughly two thirds found once. Specimen: PBMCs. Every receptor here comes from a human donor in good health.

This rearrangement joins TRBV11-1 to TRBJ1-1; tentative D call: TRBD1 (6 bases). CDR1 and CDR2 (germline): SGHAT, FQDESV (reference sequence). V shed 0 bases and J shed 1 base, with 9 bases lying between them. The CDR3 totals 15 residues. This chain's CDR3 is CASSLAGGWNTEAFF. CDR3 coding DNA: TGTGCCAGCAGCTTAGCAGGGGGTTGGAACACTGAAGCTTTCTTT.

The chain joins TRBV7-2 to TRBJ2-7; 10 bases are shared with TRBD2. The CDR3 has 15 residues. From germline, CDR1 is SGHTA and CDR2 FQGNSA. The ends lost 4 bases at V and 9 bases at J; junction bases unmatched: 12. CDR3 protein: CASSSYSGGPIVQYF. CDR3 coding DNA: TGTGCCAGCAGCTCCTATAGCGGGGGGCCTATTGTGCAGTACTTC.

The V gene is TRBV5-1, the J gene TRBJ2-7; the D is unclear. Germline CDR1 is SGHRS and CDR2 is YFSETQ. With 6 bases removed from V and 1 base from J, the gap between germline ends came to 11 bases. CDR3 length: 13 residues. The CDR3 DNA follows: TGCGCCAGCAACTCAGGCCGGTCCTACGAGCAGTACTTC. It is translated as CASNSGRSYEQYF.

The chain uses TRBV5-1 and TRBJ1-3, with a weak D call TRBD1 (6 bases). CDR1 and CDR2 from the germline V gene are SGHRS and YFSETQ. Between the trimmed V and J ends, which lost 4 bases and 0 bases, there was a span of 11 bases. CDR3 length: 15 amino acids. In DNA, the CDR3 is TGCGCCAGCAGCCAGGACAGCAGCTCTGGAAACACCATATATTTT. It is translated as CASSQDSSSGNTIYF.

This sequence joins TRBV4-2 and TRBJ2-1; 9 bases are shared with TRBD2. Unmatched junction bases numbered 6, after V lost 4 bases and J lost 2 bases. This CDR3 has 16 amino acids. Germline CDR1 LGHNA, CDR2 YNFKEQ. This CDR3 is CASSLVGGGAYNEQFF. CDR3 DNA sequence: TGTGCCAGCAGCCTGGTGGGCGGGGGGGCCTACAATGAGCAGTTCTTC.

This clone was seen a single time. This chain connects TRBV25-1 to TRBJ1-1; 7 bases align to TRBD1. The CDR3 extends over 13 amino acids. Trimming removed 6 bases from V and 10 bases from J; junction bases left unmatched: 11. Germline V CDR1 and CDR2: MGHDK, SYGVNS. The CDR3 reads CASSPHEQGRAFF. The CDR3 coding sequence is TGTGCCAGCAGCCCTCACGAACAGGGGAGAGCTTTCTTT.

This clone showed up just a few times. The V call is TRBV6-6, the J call TRBJ1-3; D is unclear. Trimming left V 6 bases short and J 2 bases short, with 14 bases between. Germline loops: CDR1 MNHNY, CDR2 SVGAGI (reference sequence). This CDR3 is built from 15 residues. The CDR3 bases are TGTGCCAGCAGGTCTACCGCGGCAGCTGGAAACACCATATATTTT. Protein product: CASRSTAAAGNTIYF.

The rearrangement joins TRBV7-3 to TRBJ2-1; the match to TRBD2 covers 11 bases. V lost 4 bases to trimming and J lost 3 bases; unmatched junction nucleotides: 2. The CDR3 has 15 amino acids. Germline assignment: CDR1 SGHTA and CDR2 FQGTGA. The CDR3 here is CASSSLAGDYNEQFF. The CDR3 DNA reads as TGTGCCAGCAGCTCACTAGCGGGGGACTACAATGAGCAGTTCTTC. Full variable domain (outside the CDR3, taken from reference TRBV7-3 and TRBJ2-1): GAGVSQTPSNKVTEKGKYVELRCDPISGHTALYWYRQSLGQGPEFLIYFQGTGAADDSGLPNDRFFAVRPEGSVSTLKIQRTERGDSAVYLCASSSLAGDYNEQFFGPGTRLTVL.

The V call is TRBV7-9, the J call TRBJ1-6, with 7 bases matching TRBD1. Trimming took 5 bases from V and 5 from J; bases not matched to a gene: 6. Germline V gives CDR1 SEHNR, CDR2 FQNEAQ (reference sequence). The CDR3 is 15 residues long. This chain's CDR3 is CASSPRQGNNSPLHF. The CDR3 coding sequence is TGTGCCAGCAGCCCCAGACAGGGCAATAATTCACCCCTCCACTTT.

The chain has TRBV7-2 and TRBJ2-7, with TRBD1 matching over 8 bases. Germline-derived CDR1 and CDR2 are SGHTA and FQGNSA. With V trimmed by 5 bases and J by 2 bases, 2 bases remained unmatched. The CDR3 is made up of 13 amino acids. The CDR3, as DNA: TGTGCCAGCAGCCGGGGACAGGCCTACGAGCAGTACTTC. It translates to CASSRGQAYEQYF. The full variable domain, rest sourced from reference TRBV7-2 and TRBJ2-7, is GAGVSQSPSNKVTEKGKDVELRCDPISGHTALYWYRQSLGQGLEFLIYFQGNSAPDKSGLPSDRFSAERTGGSVSTLTIQRTQQEDSAVYLCASSRGQAYEQYFGPGTRLTVT.

The chain links TRBV6-5 to TRBJ1-2, with 10 bases aligning to TRBD1. The CDR3 sequence is 15 residues long. The germline V gene has CDR1 MNHEY and CDR2 SVGAGI. Germline trimming cut 5 bases from V and 4 bases from J; bases unmatched to any gene: 7. The CDR3 nucleotides are TGTGCCAGCAGTGCTGACAGGGGGCGAAGCTATGGCTACACCTTC. This codes for CASSADRGRSYGYTF.

The chain combines TRBV7-8 with TRBJ2-6; 7 positions match TRBD1. The CDR3 sequence is 17 residues long. V was clipped by 0 bases and J by 0 bases; unmatched bases: 2. Germline CDR1 SGHVS, CDR2 FQNEAQ. This CDR3 is CASSLAGDSSGANVLTF. The CDR3 DNA follows: TGTGCCAGCAGCTTAGCAGGGGACAGCTCTGGGGCCAACGTCCTGACTTTC.

The chain carries TRBV6-5 and TRBJ1-2, with a weak D call TRBD1 (5 bases). The CDR3 consists of 13 residues. Germline V gives CDR1 MNHEY, CDR2 SVGAGI. Trimming cost V 0 bases and J 10 bases, with 12 bases left between them. CDR3 DNA: TGTGCCAGCAGTTACTCGAGCGGGACGTCCTACACCTTC. This codes for CASSYSSGTSYTF.

In this sample, this clone turned up a few times. The chain is built from TRBV5-1 and TRBJ2-3; a possible D gene is TRBD2 (6 bases). With 6 bases removed from V and 4 bases from J, the gap between germline ends came to 15 bases. Germline V gives CDR1 SGHRS, CDR2 YFSETQ. The CDR3 spans 14 residues. The CDR3 reads CASIVGGPADTQYF. As DNA, the CDR3 is TGCGCCAGCATTGTCGGAGGGCCCGCAGATACGCAGTATTTT.

V is TRBV11-1 and J is TRBJ2-3, with TRBD1 as a possible D gene (5 bases). CDR1 and CDR2 from the germline V gene are SGHAT and FQDESV (reference sequence). The CDR3 length is 15 residues. Trimming took off 5 bases at V and 6 bases at J, with 18 bases between the two ends. The CDR3 sequence: CASSPVAAPGDTQYF. In DNA, the CDR3 is TGTGCCAGCAGCCCCGTGGCAGCGCCAGGGGATACGCAGTATTTT.

J is TRBJ2-5 and V is TRBV25-1; 7 nucleotides agree with TRBD2. The CDR3 is 14 amino acids. In germline, CDR1 is MGHDK, CDR2 SYGVNS. Germline trimming cut 2 bases from V and 5 bases from J; bases unmatched to any gene: 5. The CDR3 is CASSEVGREETQYF. In nucleotides, the CDR3 is TGTGCCAGCAGTGAAGTTGGGCGGGAGGAGACCCAGTACTTC.

V usage is TRBV5-1 and J usage is TRBJ2-4, with D maybe TRBD2 (5 bases). The CDR3 spans 13 residues. Trimming removed 2 bases at V and 9 bases at J, with 12 bases between. In germline, CDR1 is SGHRS, CDR2 YFSETQ. The CDR3 DNA follows: TGCGCCAGCAGCTTCAGCACTGAGGGCATTCAGTACTTC. Protein sequence: CASSFSTEGIQYF.